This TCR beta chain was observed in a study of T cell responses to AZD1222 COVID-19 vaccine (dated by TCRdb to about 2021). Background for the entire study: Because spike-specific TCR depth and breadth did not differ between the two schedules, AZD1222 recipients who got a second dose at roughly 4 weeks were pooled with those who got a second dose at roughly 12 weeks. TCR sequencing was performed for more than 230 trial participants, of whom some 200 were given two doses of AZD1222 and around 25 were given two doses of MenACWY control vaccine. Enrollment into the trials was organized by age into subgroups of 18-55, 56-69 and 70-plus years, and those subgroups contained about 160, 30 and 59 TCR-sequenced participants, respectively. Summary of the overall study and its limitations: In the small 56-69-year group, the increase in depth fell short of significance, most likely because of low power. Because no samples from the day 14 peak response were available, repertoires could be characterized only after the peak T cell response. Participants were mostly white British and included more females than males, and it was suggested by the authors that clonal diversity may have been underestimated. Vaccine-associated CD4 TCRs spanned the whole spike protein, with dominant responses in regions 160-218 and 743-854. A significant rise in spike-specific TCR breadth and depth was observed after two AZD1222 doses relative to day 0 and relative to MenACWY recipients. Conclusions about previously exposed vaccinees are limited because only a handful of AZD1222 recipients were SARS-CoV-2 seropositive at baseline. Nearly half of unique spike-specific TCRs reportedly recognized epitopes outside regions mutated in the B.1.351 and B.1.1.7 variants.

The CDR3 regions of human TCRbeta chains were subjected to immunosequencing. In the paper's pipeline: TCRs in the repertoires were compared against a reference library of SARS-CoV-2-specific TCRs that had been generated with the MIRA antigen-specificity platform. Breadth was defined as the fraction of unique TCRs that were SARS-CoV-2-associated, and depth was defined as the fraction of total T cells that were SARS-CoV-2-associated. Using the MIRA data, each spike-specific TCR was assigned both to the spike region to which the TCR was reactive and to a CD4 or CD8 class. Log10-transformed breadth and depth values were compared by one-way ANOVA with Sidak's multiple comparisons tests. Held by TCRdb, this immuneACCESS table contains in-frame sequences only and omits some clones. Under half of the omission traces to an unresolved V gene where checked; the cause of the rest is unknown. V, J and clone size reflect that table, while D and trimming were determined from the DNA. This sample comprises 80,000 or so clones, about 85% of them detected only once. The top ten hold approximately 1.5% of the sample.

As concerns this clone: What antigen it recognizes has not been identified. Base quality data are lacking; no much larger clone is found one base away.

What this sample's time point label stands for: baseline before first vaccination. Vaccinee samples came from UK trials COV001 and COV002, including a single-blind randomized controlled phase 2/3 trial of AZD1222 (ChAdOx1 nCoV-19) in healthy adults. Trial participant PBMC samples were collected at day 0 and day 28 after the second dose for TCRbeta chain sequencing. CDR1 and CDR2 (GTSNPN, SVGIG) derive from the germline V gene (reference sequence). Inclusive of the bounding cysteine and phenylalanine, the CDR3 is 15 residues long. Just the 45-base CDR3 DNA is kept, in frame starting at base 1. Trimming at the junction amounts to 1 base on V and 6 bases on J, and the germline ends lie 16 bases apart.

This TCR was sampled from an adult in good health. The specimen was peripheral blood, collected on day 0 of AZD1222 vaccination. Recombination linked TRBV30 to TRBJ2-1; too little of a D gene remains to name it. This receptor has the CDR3 CAWSGPARRPNEQFF. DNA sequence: TGTGCCTGGAGTGGGCCGGCAAGACGTCCCAATGAGCAGTTCTTC. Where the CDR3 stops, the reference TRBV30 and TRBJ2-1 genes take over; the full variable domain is SQTIHQWPATLVQPVGSPLSLECTVEGTSNPNLYWYRQAAGRGLQLLFYSVGIGQISSEVPQNLSASRPQDRQFILSSKKLLLSDSGFYLCAWSGPARRPNEQFFGPGTRLTVL.